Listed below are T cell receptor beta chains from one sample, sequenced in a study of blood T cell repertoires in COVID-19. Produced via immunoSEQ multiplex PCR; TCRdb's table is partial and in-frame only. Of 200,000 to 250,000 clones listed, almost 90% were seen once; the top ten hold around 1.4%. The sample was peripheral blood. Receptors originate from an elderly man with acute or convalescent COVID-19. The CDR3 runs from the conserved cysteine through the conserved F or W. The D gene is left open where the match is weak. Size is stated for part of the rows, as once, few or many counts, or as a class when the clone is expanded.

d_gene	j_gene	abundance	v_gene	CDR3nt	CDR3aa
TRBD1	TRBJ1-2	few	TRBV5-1	TGCGCCAGCAGCTTGGGACCTGGGACAGGGGCTGGCTACACCTTC	CASSLGPGTGAGYTF
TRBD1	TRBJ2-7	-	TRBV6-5	TGTGCCAGCAGTTACGCCGGGACAGGCTCCTACGAGCAGTACTTC	CASSYAGTGSYEQYF
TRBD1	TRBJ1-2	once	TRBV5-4	TGTGCCAGCAGCCCCCAACGGACAGGGAACTATGGCTACACCTTC	CASSPQRTGNYGYTF
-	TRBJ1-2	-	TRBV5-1	TGCGCCAGCAGCTTGGTCCCAGGGGCCAACTATGGCTACACCTTC	CASSLVPGANYGYTF
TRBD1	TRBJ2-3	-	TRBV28	TGTGCCAGCAGAACTCCGACAGGGACAGATACGCAGTATTTT	CASRTPTGTDTQYF
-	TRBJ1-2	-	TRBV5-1	TGCGCCAGCAGCTTAGGGTTCGGAGGACGGGAGGATGGCTACACCTTC	CASSLGFGGREDGYTF
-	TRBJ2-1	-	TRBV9	TGTGCCAGCAGCGTAGGACTAGTTCTGGATGAGCAGTTCTTC	CASSVGLVLDEQFF
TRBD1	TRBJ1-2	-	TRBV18	TGTGCCAGCTCACTCGATACAGGGGCCATCTATGGCTACACCTTC	CASSLDTGAIYGYTF
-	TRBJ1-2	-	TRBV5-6	TGTGCCAGCAGCTTGACTACAACCCCGAACTATGGCTACACCTTC	CASSLTTTPNYGYTF
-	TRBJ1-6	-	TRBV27	TGTGCCAGCAGTCCCTCCACAGGGCTCGAATCACCCCTCCACTTT	CASSPSTGLESPLHF
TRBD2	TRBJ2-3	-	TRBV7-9	TGTGCCAGCAGCCCACTAGCGGTAGGCACAGATACGCAGTATTTT	CASSPLAVGTDTQYF
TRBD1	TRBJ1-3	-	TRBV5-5	TGTGCCAGCAGCCCCGGACAGGGTATCTCTGGAAACACCATATATTTT	CASSPGQGISGNTIYF
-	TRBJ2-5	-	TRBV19	TGTGCCAGTAGTTGGGCAGGGTCTGGGGAGACCCAGTACTTC	CASSWAGSGETQYF
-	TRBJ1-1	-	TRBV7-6	TGTGCCAGCAGCTCCCGACAGAGGAACACTGAAGCTTTCTTT	CASSSRQRNTEAFF
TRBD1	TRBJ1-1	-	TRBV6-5	TGTGCCAGCAGTAGGGACAGGGGGTGGAACACTGAAGCTTTCTTT	CASSRDRGWNTEAFF
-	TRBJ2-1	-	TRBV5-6	TGTGCCAGCAGCTTGGAACAGGGTCTGCGGAATGAGCAGTTCTTC	CASSLEQGLRNEQFF
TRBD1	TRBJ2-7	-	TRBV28	TGTGCCAGCGACAGGGGTCGTAGGGAGCAGTACTTC	CASDRGRREQYF
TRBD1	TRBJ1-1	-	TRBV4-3	TGCGCCAGCAGCCAAAGGACAGGGACGAACACTGAAGCTTTCTTT	CASSQRTGTNTEAFF
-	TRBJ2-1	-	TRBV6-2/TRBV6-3	TGTGCCACCAGCGAGGTCCTAGCCCCCAACAATGAGCAGTTCTTC	CATSEVLAPNNEQFF
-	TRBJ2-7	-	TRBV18	TGTGCCAGCTCACCACCGATTGATCGGAGCGAGCAGTACTTC	CASSPPIDRSEQYF
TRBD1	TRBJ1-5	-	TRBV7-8	TGTGCCAGCAGCTCTGGACAGGACGCCCAGCCCCAGCATTTT	CASSSGQDAQPQHF
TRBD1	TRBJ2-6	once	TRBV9	TGTGCCAGCACCCCGGCGACAGGGTTTGGGGCCAACGTCCTGACTTTC	CASTPATGFGANVLTF
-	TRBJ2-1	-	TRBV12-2	TGTGCAAGTCGCACCCCGGGACTCCGTTTCTACAATGAGCAGTTCTTC	CASRTPGLRFYNEQFF
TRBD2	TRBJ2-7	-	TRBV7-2	TGTGCCAGCAGCTTAGGGGTGGGGACTAGCGGGACAGCGCACAACGAGCAGTACTTC	CASSLGVGTSGTAHNEQYF
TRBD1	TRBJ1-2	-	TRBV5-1	TGCGCCAGCAGCCGTACAGGGGGAGCAAACTATGGCTACACCTTC	CASSRTGGANYGYTF
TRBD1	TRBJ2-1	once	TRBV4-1	TGCGCCAGCACCCCAAGCCGGGGACAGGGGTACAATGAGCAGTTCTTC	CASTPSRGQGYNEQFF
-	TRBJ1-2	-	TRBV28	TGTGCCAGCAGTCCCCCGGGGAGGGATTTCTATGGCTACACCTTC	CASSPPGRDFYGYTF
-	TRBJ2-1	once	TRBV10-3	TGTGCCATCAGACCAGAGGGTGGTGAGCAGTTCTTC	CAIRPEGGEQFF
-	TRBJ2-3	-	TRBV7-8	TGTGCCAGCAGCTTATCCGACAGAAGCACAGATACGCAGTATTTT	CASSLSDRSTDTQYF
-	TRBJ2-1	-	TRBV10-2	TGCGCCAGCAGTGAGGCGGACTCGGTCAATGAGCAGTTCTTC	CASSEADSVNEQFF
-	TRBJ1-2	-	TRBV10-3	TGTGCCATCAGTGAGCCCGGCGGTTACTATGGCTACACCTTC	CAISEPGGYYGYTF